The 18 T cell receptor beta chains reported below all come from one sample, sequenced in a study of shared clonotypes between healthy human individuals. Repertoires were generated with immunoSEQ multiplex PCR, while TCRdb's copy carries only in-frame clones and drops some. The table lists about 2.1 million clones, about 93% of them singletons. The naive CD8 subset, CD45RO-negative cells positively selected for CCR7, excluded terminally differentiated effector memory CD45RA+ cells. The material sequenced was naive CD8+ T cells from PBMCs. Source of these receptors: a man in his late teens or twenties in good health. Some clones in this sample may be carry-over from other donors' samples.

This rearrangement joins TRBV4-2 to TRBJ1-2; D might be TRBD1 (6 bases). The CDR3 extends over 16 amino acids. Deletions cut 3 bases from V and 2 bases from J, with 16 bases between. The V gene's germline CDR1 is LGHNA and CDR2 YNFKEQ. The CDR3 DNA follows: TGTGCCAGCAGCCAGGAGACGGGGGCCGCAAACTATGGCTACACCTTC. Its protein product is CASSQETGAANYGYTF.

This clone came up a few times. The genes are TRBV9 and TRBJ1-5; no reliable D call. V lost 4 bases and J 4 bases, leaving 15 bases between the germline ends. This CDR3 has 15 amino acids. CDR1 is SGDLS and CDR2 is YYNGEE in the germline V gene. The CDR3 DNA follows: TGTGCCAGCAGCCCCTCTTCGGCCAGTAATCAGCCCCAGCATTTT. It specifies CASSPSSASNQPQHF.

The CDR3 nucleotides are TGTGCCAGCAGGTCAGAGACAGGGACGGTCACCGGGGAGCTGTTTTTT. Translated: CASRSETGTVTGELFF. V usage is TRBV28 and J usage is TRBJ2-2, with TRBD1 matching over 7 bases. The ends lost 6 bases at V and 4 bases at J; junction bases unmatched: 11. This CDR3 region has 16 residues. Looked up from germline, CDR1 is MDHEN and CDR2 is SYDVKM. Drawing the rest from reference TRBV28 and TRBJ2-2, the complete variable domain is DVKVTQSSRYLVKRTGEKVFLECVQDMDHENMFWYRQDPGLGLRLIYFSYDVKMKEKGDIPEGYSVSREKKERFSLILESASTNQTSMYLCASRSETGTVTGELFFGEGSRLTVL.

The rearrangement links TRBV6-5 to TRBJ1-1; D is unresolved. The germline gives CDR1 MNHEY, CDR2 SVGAGI. CDR3 length: 16 amino acids. With 4 bases removed from V and 10 bases from J, the gap between germline ends came to 25 bases. The DNA of the CDR3 is TGTGCCAGCAGTTCCTTCATGCGGGGTGGGGTCGCTGGAGCTTTCTTT. Translated: CASSSFMRGGVAGAFF.

For the CDR3, the DNA is TGTGCCAGCAGTTGGGCCGGGACAGGTCATTCCTACGAGCAGTACTTC. It is translated as CASSWAGTGHSYEQYF. V usage is TRBV7-9 and J usage is TRBJ2-7; TRBD1 agrees at 8 bases. Germline trimming cut 6 bases from V and 1 base from J; bases unmatched to any gene: 11. Germline assignment: CDR1 SEHNR and CDR2 FQNEAQ (reference sequence). The CDR3 is 16 amino acids.

The chain carries TRBV5-5 and TRBJ1-2; weak D call: TRBD1 (6 bases). Trimming shortened V by 7 bases and J by 4 bases, and 29 bases separated the two germline ends. The CDR3 runs 18 residues. Per germline, CDR1 SGHKS and CDR2 YYEKEE (reference sequence). The CDR3 DNA reads TGTGCCAGCGGTCGTTCTGTCCAGGGGCTGCGAGATTCCTATGGCTACACCTTC. It encodes CASGRSVQGLRDSYGYTF. The whole variable domain, filled in from reference TRBV5-5 and TRBJ1-2, reads DAGVTQSPTHLIKTRGQQVTLRCSPISGHKSVSWYQQVLGQGPQFIFQYYEKEERGRGNFPDRFSARQFPNYSSELNVNALLLGDSALYLCASGRSVQGLRDSYGYTFGSGTRLTVV.

The CDR3 DNA reads TGTGCCACCAGCAGAGTTCCGTCAGATACGCAGTATTTT. Translating gives CATSRVPSDTQYF. The gene calls are TRBV15 and TRBJ2-3; D is uncertain. V was shortened by 1 base and J by 4 bases, with 6 bases between the two germline ends. The CDR3 contains 13 residues. CDR1 LNHNV and CDR2 YYDKDF come from the germline V gene (reference sequence).

The genes are TRBV27 and TRBJ2-1; TRBD2 might be the D (6 bases). The CDR3 extends over 11 amino acids. The germline V gene encodes CDR1 MNHEY and CDR2 SMNVEV (reference sequence). The V and J ends lost 9 bases and 9 bases respectively, with 12 bases between them. CDR3 bases: TGTGCCAGTGAGGAGGGCCCTGAGCAGTTCTTC. Protein sequence: CASEEGPEQFF.

V and J are TRBV5-4 and TRBJ2-7; 12 bases agree with TRBD2. CDR1 is SGHNT and CDR2 is YYREEE in the germline V gene (reference sequence). V gave up 4 bases and J gave up 7 bases; unmatched junction bases: 6. The CDR3 consists of 14 residues. Here the CDR3 DNA reads TGTGCCAGCAGCCCCGACGGACTAGCGGGAGAGCAGTACTTC. Protein: CASSPDGLAGEQYF.

The chain has TRBV7-9 and TRBJ2-5; 7 bases are shared with TRBD1. Matching the DNA end better, TRBJ2-7 makes the J call doubtful. The CDR3 extends over 14 amino acids. CDR1 is SEHNR, CDR2 FQNEAQ, per germline (reference sequence). CDR3 residues: CASSLNRGPYEQYF. For the CDR3, the DNA is TGTGCCAGCAGCTTGAACAGGGGACCCTACGAGCAGTACTTC.

Written as DNA, the CDR3 is TGCGCCAGCAGTGAGGGGGCTAGCGGACTCTACGAGCAGTACTTC. It specifies CASSEGASGLYEQYF. The chain links TRBV10-2 to TRBJ2-7; the match to TRBD2 covers 7 bases. The CDR3 length is 15 residues. J lost 3 bases, V lost 2 bases, and 7 bases had no gene match. Per germline, CDR1 WSHSY and CDR2 SAAADI.

The chain employs TRBV12-5 and TRBJ1-1; no definite D call. The V end lost 0 bases, the J end lost 3 bases, and 17 bases lay between the germline ends. The CDR3 covers 17 residues. Germline values: CDR1 LGHNT, CDR2 FRNRAP. CDR3 coding DNA: TGTGCTAGTGGTTTGGTAGGGCGAGGGATACAGCACACTGAAGCTTTCTTT. It codes for CASGLVGRGIQHTEAFF.

V and J are TRBV27 and TRBJ2-1; D perhaps matches TRBD1 (6 bases). CDR3 length equals 14 residues. Germline CDR1 and CDR2: MNHEY and SMNVEV (reference sequence). V lost 5 bases to trimming and J lost 6 bases, with 14 bases between them. The CDR3: CASSPRTVGNEQFF. CDR3 nucleotide sequence: TGTGCCAGCAGTCCCCGGACAGTGGGCAATGAGCAGTTCTTC.

V is TRBV6-5 and J is TRBJ2-7; D is unclear. Germline CDR1 MNHEY, CDR2 SVGAGI. The CDR3 length is 13 residues. V was shortened by 2 bases and J by 2 bases, with 7 bases between the two germline ends. CDR3 region: CASSYLETYEQYF. The CDR3 DNA reads as TGTGCCAGCAGTTACCTAGAGACCTACGAGCAGTACTTC.

The chain joins TRBV6-5 to TRBJ2-7; D uncertain. The CDR3 contains 13 residues. Between the trimmed V and J ends, which lost 7 bases and 6 bases, there was a span of 16 bases. Germline CDR1 MNHEY, CDR2 SVGAGI. Here the CDR3 DNA reads TGTGCCAGCACCCCGCAGGCGGATGGCGAGCAGTACTTC. It is translated as CASTPQADGEQYF.

The V and J genes are TRBV5-4 and TRBJ2-7, with 9 bases aligning to TRBD2. CDR1 SGHNT and CDR2 YYREEE come from the germline V gene (reference sequence). CDR3 length: 14 residues. With 3 bases clipped from V and 5 bases from J, the junction kept 6 bases outside the gene matches. The CDR3 DNA reads TGTGCCAGCAGCTCGGGCCTAGCGGGAAACGAGCAGTACTTC. It codes for CASSSGLAGNEQYF.

The chain is built from TRBV5-6 and TRBJ2-5; maybe TRBD2 (5 bases). V lost 3 bases and J 0 bases, leaving 18 bases between the germline ends. Germline V CDR1 and CDR2: SGHDT, YYEEEE. The CDR3 is 17 amino acids. In nucleotides, the CDR3 is TGTGCCAGCAGCTCCCGCCCCCTAGCTGTGTACCAAGAGACCCAGTACTTC. It encodes CASSSRPLAVYQETQYF.

Worth noting for this clone: Other nucleotide sequences in the sample specify the same CDR3. The chain has TRBV5-5 and TRBJ2-7; no clear D. There are 10 residues in the CDR3. Trimming removed 2 bases from V and 6 bases from J, with 3 bases in between. Germline V gives CDR1 SGHKS, CDR2 YYEKEE (reference sequence). The CDR3 DNA reads TGTGCCAGCAGCTTAACCGAGCAGTACTTC. It yields the protein CASSLTEQYF.